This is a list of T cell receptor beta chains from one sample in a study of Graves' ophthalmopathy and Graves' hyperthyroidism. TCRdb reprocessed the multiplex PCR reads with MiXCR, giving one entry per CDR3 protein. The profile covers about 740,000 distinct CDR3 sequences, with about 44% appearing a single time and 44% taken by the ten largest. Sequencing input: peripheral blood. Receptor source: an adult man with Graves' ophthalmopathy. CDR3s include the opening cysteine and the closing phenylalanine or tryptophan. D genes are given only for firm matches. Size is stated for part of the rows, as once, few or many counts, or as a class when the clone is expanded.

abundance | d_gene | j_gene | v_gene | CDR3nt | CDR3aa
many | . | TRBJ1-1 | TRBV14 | TGTGCCAGCAGCCTCCAGGGGCTGGGCACTGAAGCTTTCTTT | CASSLQGLGTEAFF
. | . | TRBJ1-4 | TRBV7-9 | TGTGCCAGCAGCTTACCTACGGACCCTGAAAAACTGTTTTTT | CASSLPTDPEKLFF
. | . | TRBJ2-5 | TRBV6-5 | TGTGCCAGCAGTTACGAGGGGGGGGGACAAGAGACCCAGTACTTC | CASSYEGGGQETQYF
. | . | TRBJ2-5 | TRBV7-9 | TGTGCCAGCAGCGCTTCAAACAGGATTTGGGAGACCCAGTACTTC | CASSASNRIWETQYF
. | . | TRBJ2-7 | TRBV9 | TGTGCCAGCTCAGGAGACCCGACCTACGAGCAGTACTTC | CASSGDPTYEQYF
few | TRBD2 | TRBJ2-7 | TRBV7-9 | TGTGCCAGCAGCAAAAGGGAGGGTTCGGAGTCTTACGAGCAGTACTTC | CASSKREGSESYEQYF
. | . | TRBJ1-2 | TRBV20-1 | TGCAGTGCTAGAGATCGGGCCTCCTATGGCTACACCTTC | CSARDRASYGYTF
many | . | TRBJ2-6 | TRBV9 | TGTGCCAGCAGCGCCTCTCGCAGGGTTGCGGGGGCCAACGTCCTGACTTTC | CASSASRRVAGANVLTF
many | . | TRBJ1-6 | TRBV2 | TGTGCCAGCATGCTGGCCGAGCGTTCACCCCTCCACTTT | CASMLAERSPLHF
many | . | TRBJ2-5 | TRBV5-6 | TGTGCCAGCAGCCGAGACGGGGAGACCCAGTACTTC | CASSRDGETQYF
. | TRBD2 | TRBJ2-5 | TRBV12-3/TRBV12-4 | TGTGCCAGCAGTCCTAACCAGCGGGGGTTCCAAGAGACCCAGTACTTC | CASSPNQRGFQETQYF
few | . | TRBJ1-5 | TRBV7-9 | TGTGCCAGCAGCTCGGCTAGGGGTGGGGGGCCCGGTCAGCCCCAGCATTTT | CASSSARGGGPGQPQHF
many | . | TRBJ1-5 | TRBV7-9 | TGTGCCAGCAGCTTAGTGGGTGGCAATCAGCCCCAGCATTTT | CASSLVGGNQPQHF
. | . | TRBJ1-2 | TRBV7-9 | TGTGCCAGCAGTGAAGCGGCGCAGGGCTATGGCTACACCTTC | CASSEAAQGYGYTF
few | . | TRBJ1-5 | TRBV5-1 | TGCGCCAGCAGCTTGGGGCCAATAAATCAGCCCCAGCATTTT | CASSLGPINQPQHF
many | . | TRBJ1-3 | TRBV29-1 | TGCAGCGCCAGTGTAGGGGGTGCGGGAAACACCATATATTTT | CSASVGGAGNTIYF
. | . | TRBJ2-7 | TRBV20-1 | TGCAGTGCTAGACGTAGCCCCTACGAGCAGTACTTC | CSARRSPYEQYF
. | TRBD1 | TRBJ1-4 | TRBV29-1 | TGCAGCGTTGAGTTGGACAGGGCGGGTGTTGTCGACGAAAAACTGTTTTTT | CSVELDRAGVVDEKLFF
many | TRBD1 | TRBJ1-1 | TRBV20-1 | TGCAGTGCATACGGGACAGCGAACACTGAAGCTTTCTTT | CSAYGTANTEAFF
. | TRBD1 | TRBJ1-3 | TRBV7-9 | TGTGCCAGCAGTTCCTCTCGGACAGGGGGGATTGGAAACACCATATATTTT | CASSSSRTGGIGNTIYF
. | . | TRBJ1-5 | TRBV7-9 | TGTGCCAGCAGTTACTACCGGGCTCAGCCCCAGCATTTT | CASSYYRAQPQHF
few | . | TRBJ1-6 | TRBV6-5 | TGTGCCAGCAGTTACTCCGTGATAGGGGGGGCTAATTCACCCCTCCACTTT | CASSYSVIGGANSPLHF
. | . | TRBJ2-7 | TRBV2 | TGTGCCAGCAGTGAACAGGGGATTTCCTACGAGCAGTACTTC | CASSEQGISYEQYF
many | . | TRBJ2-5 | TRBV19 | TGTGCCAGTACCCTAACAGGGTCGGGGACCCAGTACTTC | CASTLTGSGTQYF
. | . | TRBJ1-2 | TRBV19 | TGTGCCAGTACCCATCCCGCTGGCAGGGACATTGGCTACACCTTC | CASTHPAGRDIGYTF
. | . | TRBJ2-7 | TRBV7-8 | TGTGCCAGCAGCATCTCGGACAGAAACTCCTACGAGCAGTACTTC | CASSISDRNSYEQYF
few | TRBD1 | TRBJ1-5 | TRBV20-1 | TGCAGTGCTAGAGGGTGGACAGGAGATCAGCCCCAGCATTTT | CSARGWTGDQPQHF
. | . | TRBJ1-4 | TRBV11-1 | TGTGCCATCAGTGAATTCTCGGGGCGGAGCCGTGAAAAACTGTTTTTT | CAISEFSGRSREKLFF
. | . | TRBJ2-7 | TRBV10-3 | TGTGCCACCAGTGACCGCGGACACGCGTCTGGGGAGCTGTACTTC | CATSDRGHASGELYF
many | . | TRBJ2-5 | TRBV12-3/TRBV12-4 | TGTGCCAGCAGTTCCGGGTATCAGGCAGGTCGCCACGAGACCCAGTACTTC | CASSSGYQAGRHETQYF
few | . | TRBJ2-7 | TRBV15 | TGTGCCAGCAGTTTGGCGTGGGAGCAGTACTTC | CASSLAWEQYF
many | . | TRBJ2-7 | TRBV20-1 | TGCAGTGCTAGAGATCTCGAGATTCCCTACGAGCAGTACTTC | CSARDLEIPYEQYF
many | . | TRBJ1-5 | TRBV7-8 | TGTGCCAGCAGCTTAGTGTTCCTTTCCCATCAGCCCCAGCATTTT | CASSLVFLSHQPQHF
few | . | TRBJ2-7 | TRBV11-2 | TGTGCCAGCAGCTTAGATCGTAGCAGTGGCATTGGCTACGAGCAGTACTTC | CASSLDRSSGIGYEQYF
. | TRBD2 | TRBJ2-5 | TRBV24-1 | TGTGCCACCAGTGATTCAAGCGGGGCTGAAGAGACCCAGTACTTC | CATSDSSGAEETQYF
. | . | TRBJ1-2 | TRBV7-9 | TGCGCCAGCAGCCAAGAAGGCAGAGTTGTTGTTAACTATGGCTACACCTTC | CASSQEGRVVVNYGYTF
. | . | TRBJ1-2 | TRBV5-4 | TGTGCCAGCAGCCCGGCGGGACGAAGCTATGGCTACACCTTC | CASSPAGRSYGYTF
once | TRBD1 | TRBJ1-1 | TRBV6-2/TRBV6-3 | TGTGCCAGCAGTTACGACAGGGGGAGACCCGTGAACACTGAAGCTTTCTTT | CASSYDRGRPVNTEAFF
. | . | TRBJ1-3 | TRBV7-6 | TGTGCCAGCGCAAGGGCCGAAGCTGGAAACACCATATATTTT | CASARAEAGNTIYF
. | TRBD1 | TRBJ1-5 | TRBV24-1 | TGTGCCAGCAGTTATTCCGCAGGGGGCAGCAATCAGCCCCAGCATTTT | CASSYSAGGSNQPQHF
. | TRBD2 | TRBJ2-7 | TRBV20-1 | TGCAGTGTCGCGCTTTTGGCGGGAGGCGTCGAGCAGTACTTC | CSVALLAGGVEQYF
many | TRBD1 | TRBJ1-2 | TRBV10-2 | TGCGCCAGCAGCGCGGAGGGGGCAAGGGACTATGGCTACACCTTC | CASSAEGARDYGYTF
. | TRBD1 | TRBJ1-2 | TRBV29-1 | TGCAGCGTTGAAGAGACAGGGGGCAACTATGGCTACACCTTC | CSVEETGGNYGYTF
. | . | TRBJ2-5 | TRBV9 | TGTGCCAGCAGCCCAGTCAGGGGAGGGACCCAGTACTTC | CASSPVRGGTQYF